The rows below give T cell receptor beta chains drawn from one sample of a study of cytomegalovirus exposure and HLA in healthy donors. TCRdb keeps only in-frame clones here, not all; method: immunoSEQ multiplex PCR. The profile shows some 250,000 clones, approximately 81% of them singletons. The source material was PBMCs. The receptors derive from an older woman in good health and CMV-seropositive. CDR3s include the opening cysteine and the closing phenylalanine or tryptophan. The order of the fields is J gene, V gene, CDR3 length, clone size, D gene, CDR3 DNA, CDR3 protein. D genes are given only for firm matches. Rows give clone size only sometimes, using once, few, many, or a class for an expanded clone.

TRBJ1-1 TRBV6-5 14 - - TGTGCCAGCAGTTACATCCGGGGGGACACTGAAGCTTTCTTT CASSYIRGDTEAFF
TRBJ2-1 TRBV5-4 16 - TRBD2 TGTGCCAGCAGCTCTGGAACTAGCGCGTCCTACAATGAGCAGTTCTTC CASSSGTSASYNEQFF
TRBJ2-1 TRBV5-1 18 once TRBD2 TGCGCCAGCAGGACCGGGACAGCCGGGACTAGCGGCTACAATGAGCAGTTCTTC CASRTGTAGTSGYNEQFF
TRBJ2-7 TRBV18 13 - TRBD2 TGTGCCAGCTCACCAGGGGACTACTACGAGCAGTACTTC CASSPGDYYEQYF
TRBJ2-6 TRBV5-1 15 - - TGCGCCAGCACTGAACAGGGCTCTGGGGCCAACGTCCTGACTTTC CASTEQGSGANVLTF
TRBJ1-1 TRBV28 14 - - TGTGCCAGCAGTTTAATGGGACAATACACTGAAGCTTTCTTT CASSLMGQYTEAFF
TRBJ2-5 TRBV27 18 once TRBD2 TGTGCCAGCAGGTCCACAGCGAGGACTAGCGGAAACCAAGAGACCCAGTACTTC CASRSTARTSGNQETQYF
TRBJ1-1 TRBV5-4 15 - - TGTGCCAGCAGCGCCGGGGGCGGGAGTGGCACTGAAGCTTTCTTT CASSAGGGSGTEAFF
TRBJ1-3 TRBV19 16 once - TGTGCCAGTAGTATTCAAGTTGAGAGGACTGGAAACACCATATATTTT CASSIQVERTGNTIYF
TRBJ2-2 TRBV7-3 14 few - TGTGCCAGCAGCTTAGAGTTATTCACCGGGGAGCTGTTTTTT CASSLELFTGELFF
TRBJ1-2 TRBV11-2 15 - TRBD1 TGTGCCAGCAGCCCCGCCGGGACAGGGGTCTATGGCTACACCTTC CASSPAGTGVYGYTF
TRBJ1-2 TRBV29-1 14 - - TGCAGCGTGACATGGGCCAATCATTTGAATGGCTACACCTTC CSVTWANHLNGYTF
TRBJ2-7 TRBV6-1 15 once - TGTGCCAGCAGTGAAGCGGGGGCCCCAGGGGTGGAGCAGTACTTC CASSEAGAPGVEQYF
TRBJ2-1 TRBV5-8 16 once - TGTGCCAGCAGATTCTCCGGGGGGCAGGGGAGGAGTGAGCAGTTCTTC CASRFSGGQGRSEQFF
TRBJ2-1 TRBV6-1 16 - - TGTGCCAGCAGTGAAGCTTACTCCCACCCTTACAATGAGCAGTTCTTC CASSEAYSHPYNEQFF
TRBJ1-1 TRBV14 15 few TRBD1 TGTGCCAGCAGCCAAACTCGGGACAGGGGAACTGAAGCTTTCTTT CASSQTRDRGTEAFF
TRBJ1-5 TRBV19 14 - - TGTGCCAGTAGTTGGCAGGGCGGGGGTCAGCCCCAGCATTTT CASSWQGGGQPQHF
TRBJ2-7 TRBV2 16 - TRBD2 TGTGCCAGCAGGGAGCACCCGGCTAGCGGGAGTTACGAGCAGTACTTC CASREHPASGSYEQYF
TRBJ2-1 TRBV6-6 11 once TRBD2 TGTGCCGTCCAGCGGGAGCATGAGCAGTTCTTC CAVQREHEQFF
TRBJ1-2 TRBV6-5 14 - TRBD1 TGTGCCAGCAGTTATGGACAGGGGACGGATGGCTACACCTTC CASSYGQGTDGYTF
TRBJ2-2 TRBV5-1 17 - TRBD1 TGCGCCAGCAGCTTGAGCCCAGGGGGATTCCCCTTGGGGGAGCTGTTTTTT CASSLSPGGFPLGELFF
TRBJ2-3 TRBV18 16 - TRBD1 TGTGCCAGCTCACAATGGACAGGGCAGGGCACAGATACGCAGTATTTT CASSQWTGQGTDTQYF
TRBJ1-1 TRBV5-1 14 - TRBD1 TGCGCCAGCAGCCCGACAGGGACGAACACTGAAGCTTTCTTT CASSPTGTNTEAFF
TRBJ2-5 TRBV7-2 17 - TRBD1 TGTGCCAGCAGCTCCTACTGGGGGACAGTGCCCCAAGAGACCCAGTACTTC CASSSYWGTVPQETQYF
TRBJ2-5 TRBV7-9 16 once TRBD2 TGTGCCAGCAGCTTAGCGGGGGGGACTTTCCAAGAGACCCAGTACTTC CASSLAGGTFQETQYF
TRBJ2-7 TRBV4-1 15 once TRBD2 TGCGCCAGCAGCCAACCGACTAGCGGGAGACTCGAGCAGTACTTC CASSQPTSGRLEQYF
TRBJ1-3 TRBV18 14 - - TGTGCCAGCTCACCACCAGGGGTCGGAAACACCATATATTTT CASSPPGVGNTIYF
TRBJ2-2 TRBV19 15 - TRBD2 TGTGCCAGTAGTAGTAGCGGGGTCGGAACCGGGGAGCTGTTTTTT CASSSSGVGTGELFF
TRBJ2-3 TRBV6-5 14 once - TGTGCCAGCATGTCCGGATCAGGGGCAGATACGCAGTATTTT CASMSGSGADTQYF
TRBJ1-1 TRBV9 14 - - TGTGCCAGCAGCGTCAGGGTGGAGAACACTGAAGCTTTCTTT CASSVRVENTEAFF
TRBJ2-1 TRBV6-5 13 - - TGTGCCAGCATAAACTGGGCCAGGAATGAGCAGTTCTTC CASINWARNEQFF
TRBJ2-3 TRBV29-1 13 - - TGCAGCGTAGCAGAGGTAGCTAGCGATACGCAGTATTTT CSVAEVASDTQYF
TRBJ2-3 TRBV13 16 - - TGTGCCAGCAGCTCCCGATTCGGACAGAGCACAGATACGCAGTATTTT CASSSRFGQSTDTQYF
TRBJ2-1 TRBV5-4 19 - TRBD2 TGTGCCAGCAGCGCCGGGACTAGCGGGAGGGCCGCCTCCTACAATGAGCAGTTCTTC CASSAGTSGRAASYNEQFF
TRBJ2-1 TRBV29-1 13 - - TGCAGCGTGGGGGGACGGCAAGGGAATGAGCAGTTCTTC CSVGGRQGNEQFF
TRBJ2-7 TRBV6-5 15 - TRBD1 TGTGCCAGCAGTCCGACCCGGGACAGGGGCCACGAGCAGTACTTC CASSPTRDRGHEQYF
TRBJ2-5 TRBV6-5 14 - - TGTGCCAGCAGTGACGTACGGGGGAAAGAGACCCAGTACTTC CASSDVRGKETQYF
TRBJ1-2 TRBV6-5 14 few - TGTGCCACCTATATGGGACTTCTTAACTATGGCTACACCTTC CATYMGLLNYGYTF
TRBJ2-5 TRBV7-6 12 - - TGTGCCAGCAGCCCACCGGGATTGGCCCAGTACTTC CASSPPGLAQYF
TRBJ1-3 TRBV7-2 19 few TRBD1 TGTGCCAGCAGCTTAGTTCGCCGGACAGGGGGATTGTCTGGAAACACCATATATTTT CASSLVRRTGGLSGNTIYF
TRBJ2-7 TRBV6-1 12 - - TGTGCCAGCAGAAGGCGGACCTACGAGCAGTACTTC CASRRRTYEQYF
TRBJ1-3 TRBV6-5 15 - TRBD1 TGTGCCAGCAGTCCTACAGGGGCGGCGGGAAACACCATATATTTT CASSPTGAAGNTIYF